One TCR beta chain is described in this entry. Its antigen is still unknown. Per-base qualities were not stored, and no clone one base away is much larger. In total, approximately 690 healthy bone marrow donors made up the cohort. At the time of sampling, all cohort members were nominally healthy, though unrecorded immune exposures were likely present. The donor was CMV seronegative and was included in the group of hundreds of seronegative cohort members. Every donor gave a peripheral blood sample, and the peripheral blood mononuclear cells from that sample were used for TCR beta sequencing. The Qiagen DNeasy Blood Extraction Kit was used to extract genomic DNA from the blood cell samples. This entry is derived from a study of cytomegalovirus exposure and HLA in healthy donors listed by TCRdb under 2017. Turning to the overall study: According to an earlier analysis of several hundred of the donors, roughly 180 million T cells yielded some 110 million unique TCR beta sequences and around 280 Gb of sequence data. About 310 gigabases of sequencing data and tens of millions of unique TCR sequences were included in an early release covering 550 to 800 HLA-typed donors. Among the approximately 400 genotyped donors, around 81% belonged to the genetic ancestry cluster associated with self-reported Caucasian donors. The study was designed to test whether signatures of past pathogen exposure could be identified by cataloging public T cell receptors. Using immunosequencing, the study profiled T cell repertoires from around 680 subjects and related those repertoires to cytomegalovirus serostatus. In addition to the first cohort of 500 to 850 subjects, a separate validation cohort of 120 different subjects was used. High-throughput TCR immunosequencing, statistical association of individual TCRs with disease status, and machine learning were combined to predict cytomegalovirus infection status. A later analysis re-analyzed previously published TCR beta repertoires from 600 to 850 donors and added high-resolution HLA genotyping to study TCR occurrence patterns. The later analysis used no new phenotypic data to find candidate immune exposures, relying instead on TCR beta sequences and their occurrence across donors. An earlier analysis of around 640 of the donors used high-throughput TCR beta sequencing to judge whether each TCR beta V gene segment behaved as functional or pseudogenic. Donor age, sex, ethnicity and CMV serostatus were collected together with the repertoire data. A later genetic analysis took genome-wide SNP genotypes for about three fifths of the 666 donors and used that subset as a discovery cohort. Every repertoire in the discovery cohort had been generated on one and the same sequencing platform. HLA typing covered class I and class II loci at four-digit resolution. Typing coverage differed by locus: A, B, C, DRB1 and DQB1 were typed in about 629-640 donors, DQA1 in 522, DPA1 in approximately 600, and DPB1 in approximately 450. Because of strong linkage in the cohort, roughly 5 DR-DQ haplotypes were treated as single units for association and clustering. Across under 500 genotyped donors of the cohort, an average of roughly 200,000 unique TCR beta nucleotide sequences per donor were sequenced, and approximately 17% of those sequences were non-productive.

The library came from the immunoSEQ multiplex PCR assay. For the multiplex PCR, a mixture combining 60 forward primers for TCR Vbeta segments and 13 reverse primers for TCR Jbeta segments was used. A multiplex PCR assay on genomic DNA amplified the CDR3 region of rearranged TCR beta genes. Amplified TCR beta libraries were sequenced as 87-base-pair reads on the Illumina HiSeq System. The study's processing was this. Across the roughly 670 repertoires, a later analysis counted around 80 million unique TCR beta chains, 9.5 million to 13 million of which were shared by at least two donors. To remove PCR and sequencing errors, raw reads were error-corrected and collapsed into unique sequences using a nearest-neighbor algorithm that merged closely related sequences. To assign V, D and J gene segments, CDR3 sequences were aligned to IMGT reference sequences. For a sequence to be retained, a match of at least six nucleotides was required to both a V gene segment and a J gene segment. A rearrangement was called productive if the CDR3 had no stop codons and remained in frame with V and J, and every other rearrangement was called non-productive. CDR3 was defined according to IMGT convention as the region running from the second conserved V-encoded cysteine to the conserved J-encoded phenylalanine. The earlier analysis of 500 to 750 of the donors excluded any sequence lacking an unambiguous match to a single V gene segment. In an earlier analysis of several hundred of the donors, V segments were called functional above 56.7% productive rearrangements and were called segregating when the between-donor standard deviation exceeded 5%. A statistical classification framework was developed to diagnose cytomegalovirus status using the catalog of TCR beta chain sequences. A later analysis assigned V and J genes by comparing TCR nucleotide sequences with IMGT/GENE-DB human TR gene sequences. The TCRdist pipeline was used in a later analysis to assign CDR3 sequences and most-parsimonious VDJ recombination scenarios. A later analysis defined each TCR beta chain by its CDR3 amino acid sequence plus V-gene family, and excluded reads lacking a unique V-gene family. To address suspected cross-contamination and a sequencing artifact, a later analysis removed 592 highly shared, low-generation-probability nucleotide sequences. For each public chain, a later analysis derived a clonal expansion index from normalized ranks of inferred template counts within each repertoire. A later analysis computed generation probabilities with a VDJ recombination model fitted to out-of-frame rearrangements, and checked the results against IGoR. A later analysis scored TCR-TCR, TCR-HLA and TCR-CMV co-occurrence with hypergeometric tests, applying a repertoire-size bias correction to TCR pairs. False discovery rates were estimated in a later analysis by permuting HLA or CMV assignments 20 times. In a later analysis, co-occurring TCRs were grouped using DBSCAN, and TCRdist sequence similarity was added for clustering within HLA-allele-positive subsets. Repertoires with fewer than 30,000 or more than 120,000 public chains were left out of co-occurrence clustering, as were a few repertoires with anomalous nucleotide sharing. The clones in this table, taken by TCRdb from immuneACCESS, are in-frame only. Not every clone is retained; where verified, under half of the shortfall comes from an unresolved V gene, and the cause of the rest is unknown. That table gives V, J and clone size, and the DNA gave D and trimming. The sample contains around 170,000 clones, more than 65% of them found a single time. The ten top clones hold about 0.5% of the sample.

The full study reports these points: A later analysis associated 15,000 to 20,000 TCR beta sequences with specific HLA alleles at a false discovery rate of 0.05. V-gene and J-gene trimming of TCR beta chains was associated with a missense DCLRE1C variant in a later genetic analysis, and the association was replicated in an independent cohort. Only TCR beta chains were sequenced in this cohort, and the absence of alpha or paired-chain data limited detectable features. Roughly uniform sequencing depth across donors was assumed in presence/absence analyses, although this assumption may not hold. A group of highly shared sequence variants was considered likely to be a technical artifact of the sequencing pipeline. The classifier was reported to diagnose cytomegalovirus status with high specificity and sensitivity in both the original cohort and the validation cohort. The authors suggested that the approach could potentially be extended to other disease states and immunological phenotypes. Seventeen rarely observed V segments, including chromosome 9 orphons, were excluded from the earlier analysis of approximately 500 of the donors because counts were too low. In vitro tests confirmed that a few of the cytomegalovirus-associated TCR beta chains recognize cytomegalovirus antigens. HLA typing was unavailable for some donors at each locus, so association tests used only the typed subset. According to a later genetic analysis, donors in an Asian-associated ancestry cluster had fewer N-insertions in productive TCRs than the approximately 650-donor mean. An earlier analysis of approximately 500 of the donors showed that most TCR beta V segments appeared in productive rearrangements either about 87% or about 30% of the time, which broadly matched IMGT annotations. In a later analysis, most CMV-associated TCR beta chains were found to appear HLA-restricted, with HLA associations seemingly driven largely by CMV exposure. A later analysis found that HLA-associated TCR beta chains were more clonally expanded and had lower generation probabilities than equally common non-associated chains. For the cohort, immune exposure information was limited to CMV serostatus. A further reported finding was that TCR beta sequences accurately predicted the HLA-A and HLA-B alleles for most subjects in the first cohort. Most TCR sequences were seen in very few donors, while some public TCRs were found in many individuals. Some IMGT-functional V segments, including TRBV6-2 and TRBV6-3, could not be distinguished by the 87-base-pair reads and were therefore excluded. When HLA alleles, especially DR and DQ, strongly co-occurred, TCR associations were difficult to assign to individual alleles. Linkage disequilibrium might explain the correlated functional status among segregating V segments, but an unknown experimental factor could not be excluded. In a later analysis, the rate of TCR association differed among HLA loci, with DRB1 alleles having the most associated TCRs and HLA-C alleles having the fewest. The study listed approximately 160 TCR beta chains as associated with cytomegalovirus. In a later analysis, several top co-occurrence clusters were reported to appear linked to parvovirus B19, influenza, CMV and Epstein-Barr virus.

Per the germline V gene, MGHRA is the CDR1 and YSYEKL is the CDR2. The CDR3 covers 14 residues, taking in both the cysteine and the phenylalanine. Only CDR3 DNA is held: 42 bases, read in frame from base 1. For this chain, trimming is 3 bases at the V end and 3 bases at the J end, and the number of junction bases without a gene match is 5. This clonotype was sampled from a woman aged 45-65 years in good health and CMV-seronegative. Sequenced material: PBMCs. Rearrangement joined TRBV4-1 to TRBJ2-7; 7 nucleotides in the junction match TRBD2. The CDR3 loop reads CASSHAGENYEQYF. The bases read TGCGCCAGCAGCCATGCGGGAGAGAACTACGAGCAGTACTTC.